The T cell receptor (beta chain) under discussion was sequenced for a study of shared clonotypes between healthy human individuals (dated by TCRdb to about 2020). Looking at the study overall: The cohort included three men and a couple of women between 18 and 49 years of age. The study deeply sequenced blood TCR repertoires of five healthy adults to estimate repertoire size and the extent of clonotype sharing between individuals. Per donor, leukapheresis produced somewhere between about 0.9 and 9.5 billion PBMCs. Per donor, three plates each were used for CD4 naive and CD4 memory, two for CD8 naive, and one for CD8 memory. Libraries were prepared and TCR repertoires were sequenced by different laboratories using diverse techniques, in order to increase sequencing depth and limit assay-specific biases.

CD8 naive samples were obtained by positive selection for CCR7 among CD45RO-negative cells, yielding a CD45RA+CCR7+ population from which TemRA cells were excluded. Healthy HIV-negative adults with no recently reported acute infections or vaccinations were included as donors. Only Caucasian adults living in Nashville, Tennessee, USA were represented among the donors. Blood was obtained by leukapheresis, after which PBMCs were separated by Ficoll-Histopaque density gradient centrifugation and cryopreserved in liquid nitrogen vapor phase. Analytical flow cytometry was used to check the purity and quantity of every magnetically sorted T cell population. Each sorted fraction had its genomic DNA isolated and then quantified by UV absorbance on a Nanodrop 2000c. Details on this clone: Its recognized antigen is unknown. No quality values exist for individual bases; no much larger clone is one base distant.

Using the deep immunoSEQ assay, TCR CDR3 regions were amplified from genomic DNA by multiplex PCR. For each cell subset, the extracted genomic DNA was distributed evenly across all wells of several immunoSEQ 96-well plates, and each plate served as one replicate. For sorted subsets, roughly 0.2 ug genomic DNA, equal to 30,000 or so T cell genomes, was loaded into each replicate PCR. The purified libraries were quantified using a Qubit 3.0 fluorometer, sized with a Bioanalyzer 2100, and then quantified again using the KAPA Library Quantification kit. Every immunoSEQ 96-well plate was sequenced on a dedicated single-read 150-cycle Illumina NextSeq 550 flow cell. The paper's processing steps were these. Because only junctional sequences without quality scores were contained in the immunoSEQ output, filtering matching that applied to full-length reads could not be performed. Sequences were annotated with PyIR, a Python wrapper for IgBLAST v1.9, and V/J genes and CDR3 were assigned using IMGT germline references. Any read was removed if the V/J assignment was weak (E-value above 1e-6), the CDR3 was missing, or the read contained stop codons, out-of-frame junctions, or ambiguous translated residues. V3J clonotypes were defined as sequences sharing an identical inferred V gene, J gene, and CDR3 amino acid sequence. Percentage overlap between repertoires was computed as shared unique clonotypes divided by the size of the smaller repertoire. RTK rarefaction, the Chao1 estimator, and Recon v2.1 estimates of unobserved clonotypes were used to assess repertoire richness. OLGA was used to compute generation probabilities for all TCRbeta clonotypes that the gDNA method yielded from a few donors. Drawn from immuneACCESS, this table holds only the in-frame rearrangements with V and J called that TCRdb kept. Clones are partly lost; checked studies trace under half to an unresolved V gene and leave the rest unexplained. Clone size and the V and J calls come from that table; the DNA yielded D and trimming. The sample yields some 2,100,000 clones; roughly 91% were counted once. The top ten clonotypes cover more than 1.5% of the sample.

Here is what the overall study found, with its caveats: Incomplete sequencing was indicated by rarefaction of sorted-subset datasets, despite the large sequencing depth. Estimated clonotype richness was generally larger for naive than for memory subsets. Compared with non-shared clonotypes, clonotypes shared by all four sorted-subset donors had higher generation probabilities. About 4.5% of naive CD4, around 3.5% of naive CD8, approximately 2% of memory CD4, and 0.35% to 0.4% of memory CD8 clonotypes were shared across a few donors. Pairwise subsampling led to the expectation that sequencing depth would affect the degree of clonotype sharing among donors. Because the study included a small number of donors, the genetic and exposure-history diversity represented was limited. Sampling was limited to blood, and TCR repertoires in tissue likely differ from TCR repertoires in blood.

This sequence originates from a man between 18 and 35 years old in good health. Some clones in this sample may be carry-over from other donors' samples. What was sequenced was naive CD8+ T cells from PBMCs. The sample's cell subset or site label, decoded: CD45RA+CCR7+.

The sequenced DNA: TGTGCCAGCAGTTTTAGACTAGCGGGAAACACCGGGGAGCTGTTTTTT. Protein translation: CASSFRLAGNTGELFF. The rearrangement joined TRBV27 to TRBJ2-2; 11 bases in the middle match TRBD2. Here V drops 3 bases and J drops 2 bases, and the junction holds 2 bases not matched to any gene. CDR1 is given as MNHEY and CDR2 as SMNVEV, both from the germline V gene (reference sequence). The CDR3 runs 16 residues from the cysteine to the phenylalanine. Only CDR3 DNA remains: 48 bases, in frame from the first base.